Each of the 10 T cell receptor beta chains below was sequenced from the same sample in a study of shared clonotypes between healthy human individuals. Using immunoSEQ multiplex PCR, the repertoire was profiled, and TCRdb retains in-frame clones only, with some absent. The sample consists of approximately 640,000 clones, roughly 88% of them appearing once. The specimen was memory CD8+ T cells from PBMCs. Sample subset: CD45RO+ cells pooled with CCR7-negative TemRA cells. Every receptor here comes from a man aged 18 to 30 in good health. Some clones in this sample may be carry-over from other donors' samples.

The rearrangement joins TRBV27 to TRBJ2-1; D is undetermined. V lost 0 bases, J lost 0 bases, and 9 bases lay in between. Germline V lookup: CDR1 MNHEY, CDR2 SMNVEV (reference sequence). CDR3 length equals 16 residues. The CDR3 sequence is CASSLSYGSSYNEQFF. The DNA of the CDR3 is TGTGCCAGCAGTTTATCGTACGGTAGCTCCTACAATGAGCAGTTCTTC.

The rearrangement uses TRBV27 and TRBJ2-7; no clear D gene. V gave up 5 bases and J gave up 4 bases, with 18 bases separating them. This CDR3 has 15 residues. Germline CDR1 reads MNHEY; CDR2 reads SMNVEV (reference sequence). The chain's CDR3 is CASSPHTPLGYEQYF. As DNA, the CDR3 is TGTGCCAGCAGTCCCCACACGCCCCTCGGTTACGAGCAGTACTTC.

J is TRBJ2-5 and V is TRBV27; 12 bases align to TRBD2. The CDR3 runs 16 residues. Germline CDR1 MNHEY, CDR2 SMNVEV (reference sequence). V lost 4 bases and J lost 6; bases outside the gene matches: 9. DNA of the CDR3: TGTGCCAGCAGTTCCCAGACTAGCGGGAGTATAAAGACCCAGTACTTC. Encoded protein: CASSSQTSGSIKTQYF.

The gene calls are TRBV27 and TRBJ1-1; D uncertain. The ends were cut back, 7 bases at V and 2 bases at J, with 11 bases in the middle. Germline-derived CDR1 and CDR2 are MNHEY and SMNVEV (reference sequence). The CDR3 spans 13 residues. The CDR3 DNA reads as TGTGCCAGCACCGCCCTCTATAACACTGAAGCTTTCTTT. Translation gives CASTALYNTEAFF.

The rearrangement uses TRBV12-5 and TRBJ2-7; D gene uncertain. The CDR3 consists of 16 residues. In germline, CDR1 is LGHNT, CDR2 FRNRAP. Trimming left V 0 bases short and J 2 bases short, with 14 bases between. The CDR3 sequence is CASGLVVGNGPYEQYF. The CDR3 coding sequence is TGTGCTAGTGGTTTGGTAGTGGGTAACGGCCCCTACGAGCAGTACTTC.

The J gene is TRBJ1-5, the V gene TRBV5-6, with D hard to call. V dropped 1 base and J dropped 9 bases, with 8 bases sitting between them. Germline V lookup: CDR1 SGHDT, CDR2 YYEEEE. The CDR3 has 12 amino acids. The CDR3 bases are TGTGCCAGCAGCTTGTTAGAGGGGCCCCAGCATTTT. This gives the protein CASSLLEGPQHF.

This rearrangement joins TRBV30 to TRBJ2-7; D gene uncertain. CDR1 and CDR2 (germline): GTSNPN, SVGIG (reference sequence). The CDR3 length is 14 residues. V gave up 1 base and J gave up 2 bases, with 12 bases separating them. The CDR3 reads CAWSAIELAYEQYF. The CDR3, as DNA: TGTGCCTGGAGTGCCATTGAGCTCGCCTACGAGCAGTACTTC.

This clone showed up just a few times. CDR3 in amino acids: CASSPTDRGPLENTEAFF. Here the CDR3 DNA reads TGTGCCAGCAGCCCGACCGACAGGGGGCCACTCGAAAACACTGAAGCTTTCTTT. V is TRBV9 and J is TRBJ1-1; 10 positions agree with TRBD1. This CDR3 is 18 amino acids long. Germline lookup yields CDR1 SGDLS and CDR2 YYNGEE. J was trimmed by 2 bases and V by 4 bases; bases with no gene match: 14.

The V gene is TRBV19, the J gene TRBJ2-1, with 11 bases matching TRBD2. V lost 6 bases, J lost 1 base, and 14 bases stayed unmatched. The CDR3 covers 19 residues. Germline values: CDR1 LNHDA, CDR2 SQIVND (reference sequence). The CDR3 sequence is CASSQTGLAEGGSYNEQFF. DNA of the CDR3: TGTGCCAGTAGCCAAACGGGACTAGCGGAGGGGGGTTCCTACAATGAGCAGTTCTTC.

The J gene is TRBJ2-3, the V gene TRBV7-9; D is unclear. V lost 5 bases, J lost 0 bases, and 12 bases lay in between. CDR1 and CDR2 (germline): SEHNR, FQNEAQ (reference sequence). The CDR3 consists of 15 residues. CDR3 protein: CASSPVTASTDTQYF. CDR3 sequence (DNA): TGTGCCAGCAGCCCGGTCACGGCTAGCACAGATACGCAGTATTTT.